The 8 T cell receptor beta chains in this list originate from one sample, sequenced in a study of response to subunit inactivated influenza vaccine. TCRdb re-analysed the RT-PCR reads in MiXCR, keeping a single row per CDR3 protein. The sample holds 300,000 to 350,000 distinct CDR3 sequences; around 20% are singletons and the top ten take 10%. Specimen: PBMCs from blood, collected 21 months after vaccination. Receptors originate from a man aged 50 to 69 who received an inactivated influenza vaccine.

J is TRBJ2-3 and V is TRBV7-3, with D perhaps matching TRBD2 (7 bases). Trimming removed 3 bases at V and 2 bases at J, with 9 bases between. The length of the CDR3 is 14 residues. Germline-derived CDR1 and CDR2 are SGHTA and FQGTGA. Written as DNA, the CDR3 is TGTGCCAGCAGCTTCGGGGGGCACACAGATACGCAGTATTTT. It yields the protein CASSFGGHTDTQYF.

The V call is TRBV27, the J call TRBJ2-5; D is tentatively TRBD1 or TRBD2 (7 bases each). Germline CDR1 reads MNHEY; CDR2 reads SMNVEV (reference sequence). The CDR3 extends over 15 amino acids. V was pared by 8 bases and J by 5 bases, with 21 bases between. For the CDR3, the DNA is TGTGCCAGCGTCATTGGTCGACAGGGAGGGGAGACCCAGTACTTC. This gives the protein CASVIGRQGGETQYF.

The gene calls are TRBV6-1 and TRBJ1-3; D is undetermined. The CDR3 contains 14 residues. CDR1 is MNHNS, CDR2 SASEGT, per germline. The germline V and J ends were trimmed by 2 bases and 1 base, with 6 bases remaining between them. The DNA of the CDR3 is TGTGCCAGCAGTGAACCGGGGTCTGGAAACACCATATATTTT. Encoded protein: CASSEPGSGNTIYF.

The chain joins TRBV29-1 to TRBJ2-3, with D possibly being TRBD1 (6 bases). The CDR3 consists of 14 residues. V was pared by 2 bases and J by 1 base, with 10 bases between. Germline V gives CDR1 SQVTM, CDR2 ANQGSEA. DNA for the CDR3: TGCAGCGTTGAATCCCCAGGGGGCACAGATACGCAGTATTTT. Its protein product is CSVESPGGTDTQYF.

The CDR3 DNA reads TGTGCCAGCAGAAAAGGCCTCCTAGCGGGGACCTACGAGCAGTACTTC. Its translation is CASRKGLLAGTYEQYF. The chain joins TRBV6-1 to TRBJ2-7, with 9 positions matching TRBD2. V lost 6 bases, J lost 2 bases, and 11 bases stayed unmatched. CDR3 length equals 16 residues. Germline V gives CDR1 MNHNS, CDR2 SASEGT.

In this sample, this clonotype turned up a few times. The V call is TRBV29-1, the J call TRBJ2-1; the match to TRBD2 covers 13 bases. Germline V gene data show CDR1 as SQVTM and CDR2 as ANQGSEA. The J segment lost 5 bases and the V segment lost 6 bases, leaving 7 bases of the junction unmatched. This CDR3 has 15 amino acids. The CDR3 DNA is TGCAGCGTCTCTACACTAGCGGGGGGGAACAATGAGCAGTTCTTC. This encodes CSVSTLAGGNNEQFF.

This clonotype occurred many times. The chain couples TRBV18 to TRBJ2-5; a possible D gene is TRBD1 (5 bases). There are 15 residues in the CDR3. V gave up 2 bases and J gave up 4 bases, with 14 bases separating them. Germline CDR1 KGHSH, CDR2 LQKENI. This chain's CDR3 is CASSPETDFRETQYF. The CDR3 coding sequence is TGTGCCAGCTCACCAGAGACAGATTTTCGAGAGACCCAGTACTTC.

The chain joins TRBV6-2 or TRBV6-3 to TRBJ2-7, with 10 bases lining up with TRBD1. CDR1 MNHEY and CDR2 SVGEGT come from the germline V gene. CDR3 size: 16 residues. J was trimmed by 3 bases and V by 0 bases; bases with no gene match: 5. DNA for the CDR3: TGTGCCAGCAGTTACTCGATCGGGACAGGGGTCTACGAGCAGTACTTC. Protein: CASSYSIGTGVYEQYF.